Below, one TCR beta chain is given with its context. CDR3 length: 15 residues. The germline V gene encodes CDR1 SGHVS and CDR2 FNYEAQ. The ends lost 5 bases at V and 1 base at J; junction bases unmatched: 5. The entry originates in a study of control samples from healthy donors and cancer patients. Clones were sequenced by immunoSEQ multiplex PCR, and TCRdb holds only the in-frame ones, with some missing. Of 200,000 or so clones listed, around 94% are singletons. Material: blood. The clonotype was recovered from a middle-aged man in good health. This chain joins TRBV7-6 and TRBJ2-5; TRBD2 agrees at 9 bases. CDR3: CASSQRGAIQETQYF. Here the CDR3 DNA reads TGTGCCAGCAGCCAGCGGGGGGCTATCCAAGAGACCCAGTACTTC.